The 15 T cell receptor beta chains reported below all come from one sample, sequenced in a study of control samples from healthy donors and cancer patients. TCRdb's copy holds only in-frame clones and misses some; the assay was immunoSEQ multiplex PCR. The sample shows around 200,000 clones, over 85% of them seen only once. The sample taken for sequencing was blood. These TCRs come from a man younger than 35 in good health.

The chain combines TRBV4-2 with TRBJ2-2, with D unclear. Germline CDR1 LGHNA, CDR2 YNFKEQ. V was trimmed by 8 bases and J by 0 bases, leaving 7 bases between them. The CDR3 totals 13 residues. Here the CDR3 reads CASGPSNTGELFF. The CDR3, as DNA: TGTGCCAGCGGACCTTCGAACACCGGGGAGCTGTTTTTT.

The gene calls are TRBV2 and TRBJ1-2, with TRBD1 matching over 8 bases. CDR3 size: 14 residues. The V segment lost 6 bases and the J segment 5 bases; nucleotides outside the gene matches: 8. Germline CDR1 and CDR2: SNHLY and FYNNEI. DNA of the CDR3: TGTGCCAGCAGAGGGGACAGGATTACTTATGGCTACACCTTC. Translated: CASRGDRITYGYTF.

CDR3 sequence reads: CASSLGDREGYTF. CDR3 sequence (DNA): TGCGCCAGCAGCTTGGGTGACAGGGAAGGCTACACCTTC. The chain couples TRBV5-1 to TRBJ1-2; TRBD1 matches at 7 bases. Germline assignment: CDR1 SGHRS and CDR2 YFSETQ. The CDR3 sequence is 13 residues long. V lost 0 bases and J lost 8; bases outside the gene matches: 4.

The CDR3 reads CASSRGQGAYEKLFF. CDR3 sequence (DNA): TGTGCCAGCTCACGCGGACAGGGGGCATATGAAAAACTGTTTTTT. This rearrangement joins TRBV18 to TRBJ1-4, with 11 bases aligning to TRBD1. From germline, CDR1 is KGHSH and CDR2 LQKENI. The V and J ends lost 4 bases and 6 bases, in that order; junction bases with no gene match: 4. This CDR3 comprises 15 residues. The entire variable domain, with the rest obtained from reference TRBV18 and TRBJ1-4, is as follows: NAGVMQNPRHLVRRRGQEARLRCSPMKGHSHVYWYRQLPEEGLKFMVYLQKENIIDESGMPKERFSAEFPKEGPSILRIQQVVRGDSAAYFCASSRGQGAYEKLFFGSGTQLSVL.

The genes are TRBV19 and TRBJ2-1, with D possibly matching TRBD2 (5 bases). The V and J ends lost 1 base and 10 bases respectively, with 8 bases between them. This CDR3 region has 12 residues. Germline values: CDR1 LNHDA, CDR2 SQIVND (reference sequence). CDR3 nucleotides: TGTGCCAGTAGTATAGCTCCGGGGGAGCAGTTCTTC. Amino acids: CASSIAPGEQFF.

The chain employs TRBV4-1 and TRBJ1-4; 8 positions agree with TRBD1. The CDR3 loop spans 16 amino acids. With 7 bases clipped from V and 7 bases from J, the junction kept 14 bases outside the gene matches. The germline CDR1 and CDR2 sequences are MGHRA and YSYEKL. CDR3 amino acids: CASNQGAQGRSEKLFF. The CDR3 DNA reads TGCGCCAGCAACCAGGGGGCTCAGGGGCGGAGTGAAAAACTGTTTTTT.

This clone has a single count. CDR3 sequence (DNA): TGTGCCAGCATCGGACAGGGGGCTCCCGGGGAGCTGTTTTTT. The encoded protein is CASIGQGAPGELFF. The chain links TRBV25-1 to TRBJ2-2, with 11 bases fitting TRBD1. Germline-derived CDR1 and CDR2 are MGHDK and SYGVNS. The CDR3 covers 14 residues. J was trimmed by 6 bases and V by 7 bases; bases with no gene match: 4.

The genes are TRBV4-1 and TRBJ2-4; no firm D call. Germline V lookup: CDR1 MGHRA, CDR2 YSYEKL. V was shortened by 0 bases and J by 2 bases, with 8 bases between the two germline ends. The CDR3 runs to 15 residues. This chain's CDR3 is CASSQDPWTKNIQYF. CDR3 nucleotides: TGCGCCAGCAGCCAAGACCCTTGGACCAAAAACATTCAGTACTTC.

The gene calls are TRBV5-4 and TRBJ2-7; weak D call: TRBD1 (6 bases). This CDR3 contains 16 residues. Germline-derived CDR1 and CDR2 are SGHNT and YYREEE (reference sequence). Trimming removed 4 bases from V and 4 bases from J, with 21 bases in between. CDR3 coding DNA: TGTGCCAGCAGCCTCAGCCCAGGGGCGAGGGGATACGAGCAGTACTTC. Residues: CASSLSPGARGYEQYF.

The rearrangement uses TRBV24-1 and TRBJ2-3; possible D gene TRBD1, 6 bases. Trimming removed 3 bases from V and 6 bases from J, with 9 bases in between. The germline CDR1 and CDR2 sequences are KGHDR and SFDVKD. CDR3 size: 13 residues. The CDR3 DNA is TGTGCCACCAGTGATCCCAGGGGCGATACGCAGTATTTT. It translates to CATSDPRGDTQYF.

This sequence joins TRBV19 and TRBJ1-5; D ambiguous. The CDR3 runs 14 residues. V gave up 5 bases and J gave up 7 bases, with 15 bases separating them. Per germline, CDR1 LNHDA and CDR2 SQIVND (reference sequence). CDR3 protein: CASSSDGFRQPQHF. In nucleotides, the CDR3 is TGTGCCAGTAGTTCCGACGGGTTCAGGCAGCCCCAGCATTTT. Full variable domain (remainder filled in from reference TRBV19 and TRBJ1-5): DGGITQSPKYLFRKEGQNVTLSCEQNLNHDAMYWYRQDPGQGLRLIYYSQIVNDFQKGDIAEGYSVSREKKESFPLTVTSAQKNPTAFYLCASSSDGFRQPQHFGDGTRLSIL.

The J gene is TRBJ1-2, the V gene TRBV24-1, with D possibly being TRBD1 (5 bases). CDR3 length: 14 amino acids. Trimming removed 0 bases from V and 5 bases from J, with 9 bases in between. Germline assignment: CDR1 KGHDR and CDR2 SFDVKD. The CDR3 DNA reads TGTGCCACCAGTGATTTGCAGGGTGAATATGGCTACACCTTC. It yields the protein CATSDLQGEYGYTF.

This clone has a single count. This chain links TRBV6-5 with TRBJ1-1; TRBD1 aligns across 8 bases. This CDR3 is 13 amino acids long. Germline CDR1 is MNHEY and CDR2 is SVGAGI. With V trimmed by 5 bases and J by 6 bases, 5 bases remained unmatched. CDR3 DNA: TGTGCCAGCAGTCGAGAACAGGGGGCTGAAGCTTTCTTT. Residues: CASSREQGAEAFF.

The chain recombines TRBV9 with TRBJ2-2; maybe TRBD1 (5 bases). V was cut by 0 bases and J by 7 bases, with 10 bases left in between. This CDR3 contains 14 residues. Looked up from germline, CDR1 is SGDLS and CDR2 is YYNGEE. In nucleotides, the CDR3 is TGTGCCAGCAGCGTAGGTAGGGGTGGCGGGGAGCTGTTTTTT. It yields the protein CASSVGRGGGELFF.

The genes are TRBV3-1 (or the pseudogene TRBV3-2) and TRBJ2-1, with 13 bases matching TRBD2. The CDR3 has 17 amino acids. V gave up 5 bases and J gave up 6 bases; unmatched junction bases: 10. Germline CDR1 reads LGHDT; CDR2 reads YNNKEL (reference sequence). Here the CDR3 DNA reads TGTGCCAGCAGCATACTAGCGGGGGGGCCTGGTGGCAATGAGCAGTTCTTC. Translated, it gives CASSILAGGPGGNEQFF.